One TCR beta chain is described in this entry. These data originate in a study of blood T cell repertoires in COVID-19. Turning to the study itself: From T cells, B-cell-depleted T cells, or PBMCs came the material, which was cDNA or gDNA.

Sequenced by immunoSEQ multiplex PCR; TCRdb stores in-frame clones only, minus some. The data contain approximately 100,000 clones, roughly 80% of them singletons. Germline CDR1 ENHRY, CDR2 SYGVKD. The CDR3 has 14 residues. The ends were cut back, 3 bases at V and 8 bases at J, with 16 bases in the middle. V gene TRBV10-3 combines with J gene TRBJ1-2, with D possibly matching TRBD1 (6 bases). The source is a man aged 55 to 70 with acute or convalescent COVID-19. Specimen: peripheral blood. CDR3 sequence reads: CAISDYTGIGGYTF. CDR3 nucleotides: TGTGCCATCAGTGATTATACAGGGATCGGCGGCTACACCTTC.